In this sample, the clone carrying this T cell receptor (beta chain) turned up once. Antigen: not known. A marrow graft followed busulfan-fludarabine conditioning, with cyclophosphamide on days +3 and +4. Produced via immunoSEQ multiplex PCR; TCRdb's table is partial and in-frame only. The repertoire consists of some 45,000 clones, with roughly 88% occurring once and the leading ten covering 2.5%. The V and J ends lost 1 base and 4 bases, in that order; junction bases with no gene match: 5. CDR3 length equals 17 residues. CDR1 is SEHNR, CDR2 FQNEAQ, per germline (reference sequence). These data originate in a study of T cells after posttransplantation cyclophosphamide. Study-wide results and caveats: Later post-transplant blood repertoires were often dominated by donor CD8+ memory clones. Recipient CMV seropositivity and CMV reactivation strongly tracked TRB clonality. Blood and skin or GI T cell repertoires showed limited TRB overlap.

The material sequenced was PBMCs, taken just over 60 days after allogeneic stem cell transplant with posttransplant cyclophosphamide. This chain connects TRBV7-9 to TRBJ2-3; 13 positions agree with TRBD2. The sequence was obtained from a male patient between 60 and 69 years old who received an allogeneic stem cell transplant from a related donor and was CMV-positive. The graft donor may have given rise to some T cells. This CDR3 reads CASSLGTSGGPADTQYF. In DNA form, the CDR3 reads TGTGCCAGCAGCTTAGGGACTAGCGGGGGACCAGCAGATACGCAGTATTTT.